Each of the 29 T cell receptor beta chains below was sequenced from the same sample in a study of blood T cells in healthy people across ages. Alongside a J-beta primer mix, a sample-barcoded 5' primer served in a second PCR lasting about 7 to 12 cycles. In TCRdb, the 5' RACE reads were re-called with MiXCR into one record per CDR3 protein. Here the sample spans some 690,000 distinct CDR3 sequences, roughly 20% being singletons. The source material was blood. Every receptor here comes from a man in his sixties or seventies in good health.

The chain couples TRBV5-8 to TRBJ2-6, with TRBD1 as a possible D gene (5 bases). Germline V lookup: CDR1 SGHTS, CDR2 YDEGEE. V lost 6 bases to trimming and J lost 0 bases, with 19 bases between them. This CDR3 has 18 residues. CDR3 residues: CASTLGQFFHSGANVLTF. CDR3 coding DNA: TGTGCCAGCACCCTGGGGCAGTTTTTTCACTCTGGGGCCAACGTCCTGACTTTC.

This clonotype was detected a few times. This rearrangement joins TRBV27 to TRBJ1-4; 8 bases are a match to TRBD1. This CDR3 is 16 amino acids long. Trimming at V came to 4 bases and at J to 6 bases, leaving 10 bases not matched to a gene. Germline values: CDR1 MNHEY, CDR2 SMNVEV (reference sequence). The CDR3 nucleotides are TGTGCCAGCAGTTCTCCCGGACAGGGAGGACATGAAAAACTGTTTTTT. Translating it yields CASSSPGQGGHEKLFF. Full variable domain (rest looked up from reference TRBV27 and TRBJ1-4): EAQVTQNPRYLITVTGKKLTVTCSQNMNHEYMSWYRQDPGLGLRQIYYSMNVEVTDKGDVPEGYKVSRKEKRNFPLILESPSPNQTSLYFCASSSPGQGGHEKLFFGSGTQLSVL.

V and J are TRBV12-3 or TRBV12-4 and TRBJ1-5; D is undetermined. Trimming shortened V by 4 bases and J by 3 bases, and 7 bases separated the two germline ends. CDR3 length equals 13 residues. CDR3 loop: CASSSSFNQPQHF. The CDR3 nucleotides are TGTGCCAGCAGTTCTAGTTTCAATCAGCCCCAGCATTTT.

This clonotype was seen only a few times. The rearrangement links TRBV15 to TRBJ1-2; D remains ambiguous. CDR3 length: 14 residues. Germline assignment: CDR1 LNHNV and CDR2 YYDKDF (reference sequence). The V end lost 0 bases, the J end lost 4 bases, and 9 bases lay between the germline ends. CDR3 sequence reads: CATSRDQASYGYTF. As DNA, the CDR3 is TGTGCCACCAGCAGAGACCAGGCTAGCTATGGCTACACCTTC. Full variable domain (remainder filled in from reference TRBV15 and TRBJ1-2): DAMVIQNPRYQVTQFGKPVTLSCSQTLNHNVMYWYQQKSSQAPKLLFHYYDKDFNNEADTPDNFQSRRPNTSFCFLDIRSPGLGDTAMYLCATSRDQASYGYTFGSGTRLTVV.

The V call is TRBV6-2 or TRBV6-3, the J call TRBJ2-2, with no clear D. V shed 8 bases and J shed 3 bases, with 22 bases lying between them. The CDR3 totals 17 residues. Germline V CDR1 and CDR2: MNHEY, SVGEGT. CDR3 amino acids: CASGLGLGNTHTGELFF. The DNA for the CDR3 is TGTGCCAGCGGCTTGGGGTTGGGGAACACCCACACCGGGGAGCTGTTTTTT.

This clonotype was seen more than once but under ten times. This chain joins TRBV14 and TRBJ2-3; D is ambiguous. The germline gives CDR1 SGHDN, CDR2 FVKESK. Deletions cut 3 bases from V and 6 bases from J, with 7 bases between. The CDR3 is made up of 12 amino acids. In DNA, the CDR3 is TGTGCCAGCAGCCAGACCCTGGATACGCAGTATTTT. Translating gives CASSQTLDTQYF.

Regarding this clonotype: This sequence may be a read error, since a much larger clone differs from it by one base. The chain employs TRBV2 and TRBJ2-1; D may be TRBD1 (6 bases). The end of the DNA is better explained by TRBJ2-7, so the J call may be wrong. There are 12 residues in the CDR3. From germline, CDR1 is SNHLY and CDR2 FYNNEI. As DNA, the CDR3 is TGTGTCACATCCGACAGGCCCTACGAGCAGTACTTC. Translation: CVTSDRPYEQYF.

This clonotype came up a few times. The V call is TRBV27, the J call TRBJ2-5; D uncertain. The J call may be wrong; the DNA end is better matched by TRBJ2-7. The length of the CDR3 is 14 residues. CDR1 is MNHEY, CDR2 SMNVEV, per germline (reference sequence). The CDR3 here is CASSTTPASYEQYF. DNA for the CDR3: TGTGCCAGCAGTACGACTCCTGCCTCCTACGAGCAGTACTTC.

This chain uses TRBV3-1 with TRBJ1-3, with 10 nucleotides matching TRBD1. V trimming: 0 bases; J trimming: 0 bases; junction bases outside the gene matches: 11. The CDR3 has 20 amino acids. In germline, CDR1 is LGHDT, CDR2 YNNKEL (reference sequence). For the CDR3, the DNA is TGTGCCAGCAGCCAAGATCGGGATTTCTGGACAGGGGGCTCTGGAAACACCATATATTTT. Translating gives CASSQDRDFWTGGSGNTIYF.

The genes are TRBV7-9 and TRBJ1-3; tentatively, D is TRBD1 (5 bases). Deletions cut 4 bases from V and 0 bases from J, with 10 bases between. This CDR3 is built from 15 residues. Germline CDR1 SEHNR, CDR2 FQNEAQ (reference sequence). This chain's CDR3 is CASSSGTHSGNTIYF. For the CDR3, the DNA is TGTGCCAGCAGCTCCGGGACTCACTCTGGAAACACCATATATTTT.

The J gene is TRBJ2-1, the V gene TRBV6-5, with TRBD2 matching 7 bases. J lost 5 bases, V lost 0 bases, and 7 bases had no gene match. The CDR3 length is 16 residues. CDR1 and CDR2 (germline): MNHEY, SVGAGI. DNA for the CDR3: TGTGCCAGCAGTTACTCGACCAGCGGGGCAGACAATGAGCAGTTCTTC. Amino acid sequence: CASSYSTSGADNEQFF.

This clonotype was seen more than once but under ten times. The V call is TRBV20-1, the J call TRBJ1-3, with 10 bases lining up with TRBD1. This CDR3 has 15 amino acids. CDR1 DFQATT and CDR2 SNEGSKA come from the germline V gene (reference sequence). With V trimmed by 5 bases and J by 4 bases, 8 bases remained unmatched. The DNA of the CDR3 is TGCAGTGCTGTGACCGACAGGGGGCAAGGAAACACCATATATTTT. It is translated as CSAVTDRGQGNTIYF.

This chain connects TRBV24-1 to TRBJ1-4; 7 nucleotides line up with TRBD1. J gave up 4 bases and V 5 bases, and 3 bases lay outside the gene matches. The CDR3 covers 14 residues. CDR1 is KGHDR and CDR2 is SFDVKD in the germline V gene. CDR3 region: CATSGGTVNEKLFF. The CDR3 DNA sequence: TGTGCCACCAGTGGCGGGACAGTTAATGAAAAACTGTTTTTT.

In this sample, this clonotype turned up a few times. This chain joins TRBV7-3 and TRBJ1-2; D gene unclear. Trimming left V 3 bases short and J 8 bases short, with 13 bases between. CDR3 size: 13 residues. The germline CDR1 and CDR2 sequences are SGHTA and FQGTGA. For the CDR3, the DNA is TGTGCCAGCAGCTTTTCTAATTTTAAGGGCTACACCTTC. This encodes CASSFSNFKGYTF.

In this sample, this clonotype turned up a few times. The chain joins TRBV3-1 to TRBJ2-1, with TRBD2 matching over 8 bases. V lost 2 bases and J lost 14; bases outside the gene matches: 11. This CDR3 region has 14 residues. CDR1 LGHDT and CDR2 YNNKEL come from the germline V gene (reference sequence). For the CDR3, the DNA is TGTGCCAGCAGCCAAATGATCGCTAGCGGGCAGGAGTTCTTC. Residues: CASSQMIASGQEFF.

This clonotype was seen a few times. The V call is TRBV27, the J call TRBJ1-4; 11 bases are shared with TRBD1. The CDR3 covers 15 residues. CDR1 is MNHEY, CDR2 SMNVEV, per germline (reference sequence). V lost 5 bases to trimming and J lost 5 bases; unmatched junction nucleotides: 4. CDR3 DNA sequence: TGTGCCAGCAGTACCCGGACAGGGGGCAATGAAAAACTGTTTTTT. Residues: CASSTRTGGNEKLFF.

This clonotype was counted only a few times. The chain is built from TRBV5-1 and TRBJ2-5; 8 positions agree with TRBD2. With V trimmed by 1 base and J by 3 bases, 2 bases remained unmatched. There are 14 residues in the CDR3. Germline V gene sequence: CDR1 SGHRS, CDR2 YFSETQ. The DNA for the CDR3 is TGCGCCAGCAGCTTGATGCGGGGGGAAGAGACCCAGTACTTC. Amino acid sequence: CASSLMRGEETQYF.

The chain joins TRBV2 to TRBJ2-1; TRBD1 aligns across 8 bases. The CDR3 has 14 residues. J lost 4 bases, V lost 7 bases, and 6 bases had no gene match. Germline values: CDR1 SNHLY, CDR2 FYNNEI. The CDR3 protein is CASISDRVYNEQFF. CDR3 nucleotides: TGTGCCAGCATCTCGGACAGGGTATACAATGAGCAGTTCTTC.

This chain connects TRBV29-1 to TRBJ2-7, with D possibly being TRBD2 (5 bases). The end of the DNA aligns better with TRBJ2-5, so the J call may be wrong. CDR3 length: 16 residues. The V gene's germline CDR1 is SQVTM and CDR2 ANQGSEA. CDR3 sequence (DNA): TGCAGCGTCGTCTCCCCCCTGCTCCCGGGAAGGTCGACCCAGTACTTC. Translation gives CSVVSPLLPGRSTQYF.

The chain carries TRBV5-5 and TRBJ2-1, with 9 bases aligning to TRBD1. The CDR3 spans 16 residues. V lost 5 bases, J lost 5 bases, and 11 bases stayed unmatched. The germline CDR1 and CDR2 sequences are SGHKS and YYEKEE (reference sequence). CDR3 nucleotides: TGTGCCAGCAGTTTAACCGGGACAGGGATTAACAATGAGCAGTTCTTC. Amino acids: CASSLTGTGINNEQFF.

This rearrangement joins TRBV5-1 to TRBJ1-4; 7 bases align to TRBD1. The V gene end was trimmed by 3 bases and the J gene end by 5 bases; junction bases not matched to a gene: 7. CDR1 is SGHRS, CDR2 YFSETQ, per germline. This CDR3 is built from 15 residues. CDR3 amino acids: CASSSRTGPNEKLFF. CDR3 coding DNA: TGCGCCAGCAGCTCTCGGACAGGACCAAATGAAAAACTGTTTTTT.

This clonotype has more than one count but fewer than ten. CDR3 sequence (DNA): TGTGCCAGCTCACCAACTCTGACCGGGGGCACTGAAGCTTTCTTT. Protein product: CASSPTLTGGTEAFF. The V gene is TRBV18, the J gene TRBJ1-1, with D possibly being TRBD1 (5 bases). Germline CDR1 is KGHSH and CDR2 is LQKENI. V was cut by 2 bases and J by 4 bases, with 14 bases left in between. This CDR3 comprises 15 residues.

This clonotype has just a few counts. The gene calls are TRBV5-1 and TRBJ2-3; D remains ambiguous. Germline lookup yields CDR1 SGHRS and CDR2 YFSETQ. V dropped 3 bases and J dropped 2 bases, with 7 bases sitting between them. The CDR3 is 13 residues long. CDR3 protein: CASSYRDTDTQYF. In DNA form, the CDR3 reads TGCGCCAGCAGCTATCGAGACACAGATACGCAGTATTTT.

The chain joins TRBV5-6 to TRBJ1-2; D is possibly TRBD1 (5 bases). Germline assignment: CDR1 SGHDT and CDR2 YYEEEE. With 4 bases removed from V and 5 bases from J, the gap between germline ends came to 18 bases. CDR3 length: 15 residues. This CDR3 reads CASSQRGGLGYGYTF. The CDR3 coding sequence is TGTGCCAGCAGCCAGCGGGGCGGATTGGGGTATGGCTACACCTTC.

Many counts were recorded for this clonotype. The chain employs TRBV28 and TRBJ2-3; D might be TRBD1 (7 bases). Germline V gene sequence: CDR1 MDHEN, CDR2 SYDVKM. The CDR3 sequence is 17 residues long. Trimming pared 2 bases from V and 0 bases from J, leaving 15 bases between. This CDR3 reads CASSLELTGTSTDTQYF. As DNA, the CDR3 is TGTGCCAGCAGTTTAGAGCTGACAGGGACTAGCACAGATACGCAGTATTTT.

The CDR3 protein is CASSPNRGWDNEQFF. The DNA of the CDR3 is TGTGCCAGCAGCCCAAACAGGGGATGGGACAATGAGCAGTTCTTC. The chain carries TRBV6-5 and TRBJ2-1; 7 bases match TRBD1. The CDR3 runs to 15 residues. The germline CDR1 and CDR2 sequences are MNHEY and SVGAGI. Unmatched junction bases numbered 10, after V lost 6 bases and J lost 5 bases.

V usage is TRBV11-2 and J usage is TRBJ2-4, with a possible D match to TRBD1 (6 bases). The length of the CDR3 is 11 residues. Trimming removed 7 bases from V and 10 bases from J, with 11 bases in between. Germline CDR1 and CDR2: SGHAT and FQNNGV. The CDR3 nucleotides read TGTGCCAGCACCACTACAGGGATTCAGTACTTC. Translating it yields CASTTTGIQYF.

The CDR3: CSARELGGEETQYF. CDR3 coding DNA: TGCAGTGCTAGAGAGCTAGGGGGTGAGGAGACCCAGTACTTC. The rearrangement joins TRBV20-1 to TRBJ2-5; maybe TRBD1 (6 bases). The CDR3 runs to 14 residues. The V and J ends lost 0 bases and 5 bases respectively, with 13 bases between them. From germline, CDR1 is DFQATT and CDR2 SNEGSKA (reference sequence).

This clonotype was seen a handful of times. This chain joins TRBV7-7 and TRBJ2-3; possible D gene TRBD2, 5 bases. Germline loops: CDR1 SSHAT, CDR2 FNYEAQ (reference sequence). This CDR3 is 14 amino acids long. Trimming took 3 bases from V and 0 from J, leaving 7 bases between them. In DNA form, the CDR3 reads TGTGCCAGCAGCTTCGGGATGAGCACAGATACGCAGTATTTT. Its translation: CASSFGMSTDTQYF.